Shown below are 20 T cell receptor beta chains from a single sample sequenced in a study of T cell responses to AZD1222 COVID-19 vaccine. The repertoire was sequenced with immunoSEQ multiplex PCR; TCRdb's copy has only in-frame clones and lacks some. The sample carries about 150,000 clones, more than 85% recorded once. The sequencing here drew on peripheral blood, taken 28 days after the second AZD1222 dose. Source of these receptors: an adult who received the AZD1222 COVID-19 vaccine.

V usage is TRBV4-3 and J usage is TRBJ1-4; possible D gene TRBD1, 5 bases. Trimming cost V 3 bases and J 7 bases, with 15 bases left between them. Germline lookup yields CDR1 LGHNA and CDR2 YSLEER. The CDR3 spans 15 residues. The CDR3 region has the DNA TGCGCCAGCAGCCAGGTGGCAGGGAAAGCTGAAAAACTGTTTTTT. As protein: CASSQVAGKAEKLFF.

This clone was observed once. The CDR3 sequence: CATKSGEGDEQFF. DNA for the CDR3: TGTGCCACCAAAAGCGGAGAAGGGGATGAGCAGTTCTTC. The V and J genes are TRBV24-1 and TRBJ2-1; TRBD1 or TRBD2 may be the D gene (5 bases each). CDR3 size: 13 residues. Germline V CDR1 and CDR2: KGHDR, SFDVKD. Trimming cost V 8 bases and J 8 bases, with 15 bases left between them.

The rearrangement links TRBV7-3 to TRBJ1-5, with a tentative D call TRBD1 (5 bases). Trimming left V 2 bases short and J 5 bases short, with 7 bases between. Germline V gene data show CDR1 as SGHTA and CDR2 as FQGTGA. The CDR3 length is 13 residues. Here the CDR3 reads CASSLQGDQPQHF. DNA for the CDR3: TGTGCCAGCAGCTTACAAGGGGATCAGCCCCAGCATTTT.

This clone was seen only a few times. The junction differs from germline at one of its ends, possibly a read error. This CDR3 is also generated by other DNA sequences in the sample. The gene calls are TRBV9 and TRBJ1-2; D uncertain. CDR1 and CDR2 from the germline V gene are SGDLS and YYNGEE. The CDR3 has 13 amino acids. The CDR3 sequence is CASSVDGNYGYTF. As DNA, the CDR3 is TGTGCCAGCAGTGTAGATGGTAACTATGGCTACACCTTC.

This chain connects TRBV7-9 to TRBJ1-5, with TRBD1 matching 7 bases. The germline V gene has CDR1 SEHNR and CDR2 FQNEAQ (reference sequence). The trim removed 4 bases at V and 7 bases at J, leaving 10 bases unmatched. CDR3 size: 15 residues. In DNA, the CDR3 is TGTGCCAGCAGCTCTGACAGGGTCCGCGAGCAGCCCCAGCATTTT. It specifies CASSSDRVREQPQHF.

DNA for the CDR3: TGTGCCATCAGTCGGGACTCTTACAATGAAAAACTGTTTTTT. It encodes CAISRDSYNEKLFF. The chain recombines TRBV10-3 with TRBJ1-4, with a possible D match to TRBD1 (5 bases). This CDR3 has 14 residues. V was shortened by 5 bases and J by 5 bases, with 12 bases between the two germline ends. Per germline, CDR1 ENHRY and CDR2 SYGVKD.

The chain recombines TRBV19 with TRBJ1-6; D not resolved. V dropped 7 bases and J dropped 9 bases, with 16 bases sitting between them. The CDR3 runs to 14 residues. Germline CDR1 LNHDA, CDR2 SQIVND (reference sequence). The CDR3 is CASTVGSSASPLHF. The DNA of the CDR3 is TGTGCCAGTACCGTAGGTAGTAGCGCTTCACCCCTCCACTTT.

This chain links TRBV12-2 with TRBJ1-5; TRBD1 is the table's D call, not checked against the DNA. TRBV12-2 is tagged as a pseudogene. CDR3 length: 18 residues. In nucleotides, the CDR3 is TGTGCAAGTCGCCCCCCCAGGGGGACAGGGGGCTGCAATCAGCCCCAGCATTTT. Translation: CASRPPRGTGGCNQPQHF.

This clone appeared a few times. The V and J genes are TRBV7-2 and TRBJ2-5; D unclear. This CDR3 contains 17 residues. Trimming took 2 bases from V and 3 from J, leaving 19 bases between them. The germline V gene has CDR1 SGHTA and CDR2 FQGNSA. The CDR3 DNA reads TGTGCCAGCAGCTTAATTCTTCCCCTGGCCTACAAAGAGACCCAGTACTTC. It is translated as CASSLILPLAYKETQYF.

This CDR3 is CASSFGRALNSPLHF. In nucleotides, the CDR3 is TGTGCCAGCAGCTTTGGCCGTGCCCTGAATTCACCCCTCCACTTT. The chain carries TRBV7-3 and TRBJ1-6, with D uncertain. Germline V gene lookup returns CDR1 SGHTA and CDR2 FQGTGA. V lost 3 bases, J lost 7 bases, and 13 bases lay in between. The CDR3 is 15 amino acids.

The V gene is TRBV12-3 or TRBV12-4, the J gene TRBJ2-2; TRBD2 aligns across 7 bases. J gave up 3 bases and V 8 bases, and 0 bases lay outside the gene matches. This CDR3 has 12 residues. CDR3 region: CASGRDTGELFF. DNA for the CDR3: TGTGCCAGCGGGAGGGACACCGGGGAGCTGTTTTTT.

The CDR3 loop reads CASSRLWAERDSRVAKNIQYF. In DNA form, the CDR3 reads TGTGCCAGCAGCCGGCTGTGGGCGGAACGTGACAGCCGGGTAGCCAAAAACATTCAGTACTTC. The V call is TRBV4-2, the J call TRBJ2-4, with D maybe TRBD1 (5 bases). Trimming removed 4 bases from V and 0 bases from J, with 28 bases in between. The CDR3 covers 21 residues. Per the germline V gene, CDR1 is LGHNA and CDR2 is YNFKEQ.

This chain's CDR3 is CASSGQDVWEQFF. The CDR3 coding sequence is TGTGCCAGCAGTGGACAGGATGTTTGGGAGCAGTTCTTC. The gene calls are TRBV2 and TRBJ2-1, with D tentatively TRBD1 (6 bases). The CDR3 has 13 amino acids. Germline CDR1 is SNHLY and CDR2 is FYNNEI. Trimming removed 4 bases from V and 10 bases from J, with 14 bases in between.

The chain combines TRBV7-9 with TRBJ2-1; 9 nucleotides agree with TRBD1. The CDR3 is 15 residues long. V lost 4 bases and J lost 8; bases outside the gene matches: 9. Germline V gives CDR1 SEHNR, CDR2 FQNEAQ (reference sequence). CDR3 sequence reads: CASSSRTGDGDEQFF. CDR3 sequence (DNA): TGTGCCAGCAGCTCCCGGACAGGGGACGGGGATGAGCAGTTCTTC.

In its sample, this clone was seen once. The CDR3, as DNA: TGTGCCAGCTCACCGGGAGGGGGCGCGGCCGGCTACACCTTC. Translated, it gives CASSPGGGAAGYTF. This chain uses TRBV18 with TRBJ1-2; TRBD1 matches 7 bases. The germline V gene has CDR1 KGHSH and CDR2 LQKENI. The V gene end was trimmed by 3 bases and the J gene end by 8 bases; junction bases not matched to a gene: 9. The CDR3 is 14 amino acids.

The chain couples TRBV6-2 or TRBV6-3 to TRBJ1-5; D possibly corresponds to TRBD1 (5 bases). The germline gives CDR1 MNHEY, CDR2 SVGEGT. Trimming removed 4 bases at V and 2 bases at J, with 12 bases between. The CDR3 consists of 15 residues. The CDR3 DNA sequence: TGTGCCAGCAGTTCCGGGGGGGTTGGCAATCAGCCCCAGCATTTT. Protein product: CASSSGGVGNQPQHF.

The chain couples TRBV29-1 to TRBJ1-2; D may be TRBD1 (5 bases). Germline lookup yields CDR1 SQVTM and CDR2 ANQGSEA. The V and J ends lost 3 bases and 2 bases respectively, with 10 bases between them. The CDR3 has 13 residues. The CDR3 region is CSVEGRDNYGYTF. In nucleotides, the CDR3 is TGCAGCGTTGAGGGCAGGGACAACTATGGCTACACCTTC. Drawing the rest from reference TRBV29-1 and TRBJ1-2, the complete variable domain is SAVISQKPSRDICQRGTSLTIQCQVDSQVTMMFWYRQQPGQSLTLIATANQGSEATYESGFVIDKFPISRPNLTFSTLTVSNMSPEDSSIYLCSVEGRDNYGYTFGSGTRLTVV.

This rearrangement joins TRBV6-5 to TRBJ1-6; TRBD1 might be the D (6 bases). The V gene lost 9 bases and the J gene lost 3 bases, with 12 bases spanning the gap. This CDR3 has 14 amino acids. The germline gives CDR1 MNHEY, CDR2 SVGAGI. The CDR3 DNA follows: TGTGCCAGTGGCCGGACAGACTATAATTCACCCCTCCACTTT. Its translation: CASGRTDYNSPLHF.

V gene TRBV12-3 or TRBV12-4 combines with J gene TRBJ1-1, with D hard to call. The CDR3 spans 13 residues. The V gene lost 4 bases and the J gene lost 2 bases, with 8 bases spanning the gap. CDR3 loop: CASSWTGNTEAFF. CDR3 DNA sequence: TGTGCCAGCAGTTGGACGGGTAACACTGAAGCTTTCTTT.

The V gene is TRBV4-3, the J gene TRBJ2-2, with 12 bases that match TRBD2. In germline, CDR1 is LGHNA, CDR2 YSLEER. The CDR3 spans 19 residues. J gave up 2 bases and V 0 bases, and 7 bases lay outside the gene matches. The CDR3 region has the DNA TGCGCCAGCAGCCAAGATCAGACTAGCGGGGGACGCAACACCGGGGAGCTGTTTTTT. This sequence encodes CASSQDQTSGGRNTGELFF.